This entry describes one T cell receptor (beta chain). This clonotype appeared many times. What this receptor recognizes is not known. One base away there is no much larger clone; base qualities are not given. The germline V gene encodes CDR1 SGHRS and CDR2 YFSETQ. Inclusive of the bounding cysteine and phenylalanine, the CDR3 is 14 residues long. Only the CDR3 DNA stays, 42 bases, in frame from base 1. V ends up 4 bases short and J 0 bases short, with an unmatched junction base count of 4. TCR cDNA was synthesized by 5'RACE template switching, which introduced a universal primer site and unique molecular identifiers. Priming of cDNA synthesis was performed from both the TCR alpha and TCR beta constant segments. Library amplification used two PCR steps, and the second PCR step added sample barcodes and sequencing adapters. Sequencing of libraries was done on Illumina HiSeq 2500 (2x100 bp) or NovaSeq (2x150 bp). As for the authors' bioinformatics: MIGEC handled demultiplexing of reads and collapsing into UMI consensus sequences, while MiXCR performed V(D)J alignment. Using edgeR on replicate PBMC samples, clonotypes were called vaccine-responding if FDR was below 0.01 and the log2 fold change was above 5 up to day 15. CD4 or CD8 identity was assigned to each bulk clonotype according to whether the clonotype was present at higher abundance in the sequenced CD4 repertoire or the sequenced CD8 repertoire. The public sequencing data were trimmed at Q25 with fastp and processed into clonotypes with MiXCR by TCRdb, which kept only in-frame beta chains. Rows with a matching CDR3 protein are joined into one entry that keeps the most common DNA and genes. TCRdb's processing, not the authors', yielded these V and J calls. The sample yields approximately 74,000 distinct CDR3 sequences; about 6% were counted once. The ten largest clonotypes hold roughly 2% of the sample.

This record belongs to a study of T cells after yellow fever vaccination (dated by TCRdb to about 2019). Context from the whole study: Libraries from fractions with low cell numbers were prepared with the SMART-Seq v4 Ultra Low Input RNA kit. The cohort comprised two healthy male donors, one aged 18 to 30 and one aged 30 to 40 years. To track T-cell clones before and after primary and booster YFV17D yellow fever vaccination, bulk TCR alpha and beta repertoires were sequenced longitudinally. Bulk PBMC replicates and cell subsets were isolated from blood drawn at multiple timepoints before and after both primary and secondary immunization.

The sample's treatment or condition label is to be understood as: live attenuated yellow fever vaccine strain. A standard Ficoll-Paque protocol was used to isolate PBMCs from peripheral blood. CD4 and CD8 T-cell fractions were isolated with Dynabeads CD4 and CD8 positive selection kits. TriZol was used to extract RNA from bulk PBMCs, from CD4 and CD8 fractions, and from dextramer-positive and dextramer-negative fractions. Here is what the overall study found, with its caveats: Computational filtering was required because FACS-sorted repertoires could contain abundant contaminating clonotypes from the bulk population. The secondary T-cell response was found to be weaker but faster than the primary response, with a peak reached on day 5 rather than on day 15. A small fraction of clonotypes showed up in both the CD4 and CD8 compartments, probably as a result of convergent recombination. Only a couple of donors were included in the study, so the extent to which the findings can be generalized is limited. After the booster, most of the clones that had expanded following primary vaccination were detected again (approximately 95% of CD4 and around 90% of CD8), which suggests that memory was broadly maintained.

The clonotype comes from a man aged 18 to 35 who received the YFV17D yellow fever vaccine. Sequenced here: CD4+ T cells sorted from PBMCs, sampled less than 16 days after the first yellow fever vaccination. The chain links TRBV5-1 with TRBJ2-7; a stretch of 7 junction bases matches TRBD1. The CDR3 reads as follows: CASSSEGASYEQYF. The nucleotide sequence is TGCGCCAGCAGCAGTGAGGGGGCCTCCTACGAGCAGTACTTC.